Below, 15 T cell receptor beta chains from the same sample are listed, as sequenced in a study of T-cell reconstitution after alpha-beta-depleted transplantation in children (TCRdb year 2016). According to the study, the label for this sample's treatment or condition signals: allogeneic hematopoietic cell transplantation with graft depleted of TCRalphabeta T cells and CD19 B cells. Library preparation employed PCR. Instrument on record: Illumina HiSeq 2500. To normalize quantification of the TCRbeta repertoire, the TCR libraries were built with molecular barcoding that relied on unique molecular identifiers. TCRdb cleaned the public reads at Q25 with fastp, built clones with MiXCR and kept in-frame beta chains. One record per CDR3 amino acid sequence lists the most common genes and DNA. The sample records 450,000 to 600,000 distinct CDR3 sequences, about 10% of which are singletons. Just over 2% of the sample goes to the ten largest clones.

Sequenced here: PBMCs, sampled before TCRalphabeta/CD19-depleted stem cell transplant. Source of these receptors: a child aged 2 to 10 with inherited bone marrow failure, due to receive a stem cell transplant.

On this clonotype itself: This sequence may be a read error, since a much larger clone differs from it by one base. The J gene is TRBJ2-7, the V gene TRBV14, with D uncertain. CDR3 length: 14 amino acids. From germline, CDR1 is SGHDN and CDR2 FVKESK. CDR3 protein: CASSQDGRHHEQNF. The CDR3 coding sequence is TGTGCCAGCAGCCAAGATGGTAGGCATCACGAGCAGAACTTC.

This clonotype was counted only a few times. V is TRBV20-1 and J is TRBJ1-2; D is ambiguous. Trimming removed 4 bases from V and 4 bases from J, with 7 bases in between. The germline V gene has CDR1 DFQATT and CDR2 SNEGSKA (reference sequence). This CDR3 is built from 11 residues. The CDR3 region has the DNA TGCAGTGCTACGGACGGCTATGGCTACACCTTC. As protein: CSATDGYGYTF.

On this clonotype: A much larger clone differs from this one at a single base, so this may be a read error. The V and J genes are TRBV4-3 and TRBJ2-2; no firm D call. Trimming stripped 4 bases from V and 6 bases from J, with 27 bases between. From germline, CDR1 is LGHNA and CDR2 YSLEER. There are 19 residues in the CDR3. The chain's CDR3 is CASSPQPLGWDKRAGELFF. The DNA for the CDR3 is TGCGCCAGCAGCCCCCAGCCCCTTGGTTGGGATAAGAGAGCCGGGGAGCTGTTTTTT.

In its sample, this clonotype was seen a few times. The V gene is TRBV6-5, the J gene TRBJ2-3; D possibly matches TRBD1 or TRBD2 (5 bases each). V was cut by 0 bases and J by 4 bases, with 8 bases left in between. In germline, CDR1 is MNHEY, CDR2 SVGAGI. The CDR3 extends over 14 amino acids. DNA for the CDR3: TGTGCCAGCAGTTACTCGGGACCAGCAGATACGCAGTATTTT. It is translated as CASSYSGPADTQYF.

Many counts were recorded for this clonotype. V gene TRBV7-2 combines with J gene TRBJ2-2, with TRBD2 as a possible D gene (5 bases). V was shortened by 10 bases and J by 4 bases, with 10 bases between the two germline ends. Germline CDR1 and CDR2: SGHTA and FQGNSA. There are 12 residues in the CDR3. The DNA of the CDR3 is TGTGCCACCCCGACTACCACCGGGGAGCTGTTTTTT. It yields the protein CATPTTTGELFF.

Comments on this clonotype: This may come from a read error, since a much larger clone is one base off. CDR3 sequence: CASSQNRGDYERYF. The CDR3 DNA reads as TGTGCCAGCTCACAAAACAGGGGAGACTACGAGCGGTACTTC. The chain is built from TRBV18 and TRBJ2-7; the match to TRBD1 covers 7 bases. CDR1 is KGHSH, CDR2 LQKENI, per germline. The CDR3 runs 14 residues. The full variable domain, in which reference TRBV18 and TRBJ2-7 provide the parts outside the CDR3, is NAGVMQNPRHLVRRRGQEARLRCSPMKGHSHVYWYRQLPEEGLKFMVYLQKENIIDESGMPKERFSAEFPKEGPSILRIQQVVRGDSAAYFCASSQNRGDYERYFGPGTRLTVT.

This clonotype was counted at least ten times. J is TRBJ2-7 and V is TRBV5-6, with D possibly matching TRBD2 (6 bases). The length of the CDR3 is 15 residues. V was shortened by 0 bases and J by 2 bases, with 12 bases between the two germline ends. CDR1 and CDR2 (germline): SGHDT, YYEEEE. CDR3 sequence reads: CASSLGGGATYEQYF. In nucleotides, the CDR3 is TGTGCCAGCAGCTTGGGCGGCGGGGCTACCTACGAGCAGTACTTC.

This clonotype was seen ten or more times. The chain combines TRBV27 with TRBJ1-1; TRBD1 might be the D (6 bases). The CDR3 covers 16 residues. V dropped 5 bases and J dropped 2 bases, with 18 bases sitting between them. The germline gives CDR1 MNHEY, CDR2 SMNVEV (reference sequence). This CDR3 reads CASSDRDKGFNTEAFF. The DNA for the CDR3 is TGTGCCAGCAGTGACCGGGACAAGGGATTTAACACTGAAGCTTTCTTT.

The chain is built from TRBV20-1 and TRBJ2-3; D is possibly TRBD1 or TRBD2 (5 bases each). Germline V gene data show CDR1 as DFQATT and CDR2 as SNEGSKA (reference sequence). V was shortened by 0 bases and J by 0 bases, with 16 bases between the two germline ends. The CDR3 is 17 residues long. CDR3 sequence reads: CSARDPLSGRSTDTQYF. The CDR3 DNA follows: TGCAGTGCTAGAGACCCCCTATCGGGGCGAAGCACAGATACGCAGTATTTT.

This chain links TRBV9 with TRBJ1-5, with D unclear. V was shortened by 3 bases and J by 6 bases, with 10 bases between the two germline ends. CDR1 is SGDLS and CDR2 is YYNGEE in the germline V gene. The CDR3 sequence is 13 residues long. DNA of the CDR3: TGTGCCAGCAGCGCAGACCAGGTTCAGCCCCAGCATTTT. It codes for CASSADQVQPQHF.

This clonotype appeared once. The rearrangement joins TRBV11-2 to TRBJ2-1; no firm D call. Trimming removed 3 bases at V and 3 bases at J, with 18 bases between. Germline lookup yields CDR1 SGHAT and CDR2 FQNNGV. The CDR3 is 17 amino acids. The CDR3 is CASSFPTDGSYYNEQFF. The CDR3 nucleotides read TGTGCCAGCAGCTTCCCGACCGACGGAAGCTACTACAATGAGCAGTTCTTC. Full variable domain (rest looked up from reference TRBV11-2 and TRBJ2-1): EAGVAQSPRYKIIEKRQSVAFWCNPISGHATLYWYQQILGQGPKLLIQFQNNGVVDDSQLPKDRFSAERLKGVDSTLKIQPAKLEDSAVYLCASSFPTDGSYYNEQFFGPGTRLTVL.

This sequence joins TRBV20-1 and TRBJ2-5, with TRBD2 as a possible D gene (6 bases). Trimming stripped 6 bases from V and 4 bases from J, with 27 bases between. CDR3 length equals 17 residues. The germline CDR1 and CDR2 sequences are DFQATT and SNEGSKA (reference sequence). CDR3 sequence (DNA): TGCAGTGCCCCCCCCCGGGACCCCCAAGGGACTGGAGAGACCCAGTACTTC. This sequence encodes CSAPPRDPQGTGETQYF.

This clonotype turned up a few times. This rearrangement joins TRBV12-5 to TRBJ1-6; D is unresolved. CDR3 size: 14 residues. The ends were cut back, 9 bases at V and 9 bases at J, with 18 bases in the middle. CDR1 LGHNT and CDR2 FRNRAP come from the germline V gene. Here the CDR3 reads CARHRVRARSPLHF. CDR3 nucleotides: TGTGCTAGACACAGAGTGAGGGCACGTTCACCCCTCCACTTT.

This clonotype appeared many times. The gene calls are TRBV4-1 and TRBJ2-3; D remains ambiguous. CDR3 size: 12 residues. Trimming cost V 0 bases and J 8 bases, with 6 bases left between them. The germline CDR1 and CDR2 sequences are MGHRA and YSYEKL. CDR3 in amino acids: CASSQDALTQYF. CDR3 sequence (DNA): TGCGCCAGCAGCCAAGATGCCCTTACGCAGTATTTT.

A few counts support this clonotype. The chain joins TRBV7-9 to TRBJ1-5; no definite D call. CDR3 length: 16 residues. Germline V gene data show CDR1 as SEHNR and CDR2 as FQNEAQ (reference sequence). Trimming left V 4 bases short and J 2 bases short, with 15 bases between. The CDR3 spells CASSSGPPGRNQPQHF. CDR3 DNA sequence: TGTGCCAGCAGCTCCGGACCTCCCGGGCGCAATCAGCCCCAGCATTTT.